These 26 T cell receptor beta chains were all obtained from the same sample, sequenced in a study of CD8 T cells in Susac syndrome. An amount of RNA that ranged from 0.5 to 1 ug was reverse transcribed with random hexamers. Each CDR3 protein gets one entry after TCRdb re-called the immunoSEQ multiplex PCR reads with MiXCR. The sample contains fewer than 70,000 distinct CDR3 sequences, about 95% of which appear only once. The specimen sequenced was CD8+ T cells from PBMCs. These receptors came from a human donor in good health.

The chain joins TRBV7-9 to TRBJ1-3; D perhaps matches TRBD1 (6 bases). V gave up 6 bases and J gave up 2 bases, with 8 bases separating them. The V gene's germline CDR1 is SEHNR and CDR2 FQNEAQ (reference sequence). The CDR3 totals 13 residues. This chain's CDR3 is CASRDRTGNTIYF. CDR3 in DNA: TGTGCCAGCAGGGACAGAACTGGAAACACCATATATTTT.

CDR3 residues: CASSSKSPGTRGEKLFF. In DNA form, the CDR3 reads TGTGCCAGCAGCTCCAAAAGTCCCGGGACGAGGGGCGAAAAACTGTTTTTT. This chain connects TRBV7-9 to TRBJ1-4, with D possibly matching TRBD1 (5 bases). CDR3 length equals 17 residues. CDR1 SEHNR and CDR2 FQNEAQ come from the germline V gene (reference sequence). V lost 4 bases, J lost 8 bases, and 23 bases lay in between.

In its sample, this clonotype was seen once. The V gene is TRBV7-9, the J gene TRBJ2-3; the match to TRBD1 covers 8 bases. The germline V gene has CDR1 SEHNR and CDR2 FQNEAQ (reference sequence). The J segment lost 4 bases and the V segment lost 2 bases, leaving 14 bases of the junction unmatched. There are 18 residues in the CDR3. The CDR3 DNA reads as TGTGCCAGCAGCTTATCTCGCGGACAGGGAAAGATGCCAGATACGCAGTATTTT. This translates into CASSLSRGQGKMPDTQYF.

The V and J genes are TRBV9 and TRBJ1-1; a possible D gene is TRBD1 (5 bases). The V and J ends lost 0 bases and 4 bases respectively, with 10 bases between them. The CDR3 has 14 amino acids. Germline V gene sequence: CDR1 SGDLS, CDR2 YYNGEE. CDR3 protein: CASSVGQGTTEAFF. The CDR3 DNA reads as TGTGCCAGCAGCGTAGGGCAGGGTACCACTGAAGCTTTCTTT.

The chain couples TRBV6-5 to TRBJ2-5, with unresolved D. The CDR3 is 14 amino acids. Per germline, CDR1 MNHEY and CDR2 SVGAGI. Trimming shortened V by 6 bases and J by 5 bases, and 16 bases separated the two germline ends. The CDR3 DNA reads as TGTGCCAGCAGCCTCTTATCGGGTGGGGAGACCCAGTACTTC. Its protein is CASSLLSGGETQYF.

This chain joins TRBV27 and TRBJ2-3; D might be TRBD1 (5 bases). The length of the CDR3 is 16 residues. Per germline, CDR1 MNHEY and CDR2 SMNVEV (reference sequence). V was pared by 8 bases and J by 0 bases, with 18 bases between. CDR3 coding DNA: TGTGCCAGCTCCGTGATTGTGGGGCCTAGCACAGATACGCAGTATTTT. Translation gives CASSVIVGPSTDTQYF.

This chain joins TRBV7-3 and TRBJ2-7; the D gene is possibly TRBD1 (5 bases). CDR1 is SGHTA and CDR2 is FQGTGA in the germline V gene. The V end was cut by 3 bases, the J end by 2 bases, with 5 bases between. The CDR3 spans 12 residues. The CDR3 region is CASSLDTYEQYV. CDR3 DNA: TGTGCCAGCAGCTTGGACACCTACGAGCAGTACGTC.

The chain has TRBV27 and TRBJ2-2; the D is unclear. Germline CDR1 and CDR2: MNHEY and SMNVEV (reference sequence). The CDR3 runs 14 residues. V was trimmed by 0 bases and J by 5 bases, leaving 7 bases between them. The CDR3 nucleotides read TGTGCCAGCAGTTTATCCTTAAGGACCGGGGAGCTGTTTTTT. Translated: CASSLSLRTGELFF.

The rearrangement joins TRBV7-6 to TRBJ1-1; perhaps TRBD1 as D (6 bases). The V and J ends lost 4 bases and 1 base respectively, with 7 bases between them. Germline-derived CDR1 and CDR2 are SGHVS and FNYEAQ. CDR3 length equals 13 residues. CDR3 protein: CASSWGQNTEAFF. The CDR3 coding sequence is TGTGCCAGCAGCTGGGGACAGAACACTGAAGCTTTCTTT.

This chain uses TRBV28 with TRBJ2-7; 8 bases map to TRBD2. This CDR3 is built from 14 residues. Germline V CDR1 and CDR2: MDHEN, SYDVKM. V shed 5 bases, J shed 2 bases, and the junction held 5 bases outside the gene matches. CDR3: CASSPSGGPYEQYF. CDR3 DNA: TGTGCCAGCAGTCCCTCGGGGGGGCCCTACGAGCAGTACTTC.

As DNA, the CDR3 is TGTGCCAGCAGTTTCCGGTACGAGCAGTACTTC. Protein product: CASSFRYEQYF. The chain carries TRBV28 and TRBJ2-7; D gene uncertain. V lost 3 bases and J lost 4, with 4 bases in between. This CDR3 contains 11 residues. The germline CDR1 and CDR2 sequences are MDHEN and SYDVKM.

J is TRBJ2-5 and V is TRBV7-9; 9 bases align to TRBD1. CDR1 is SEHNR, CDR2 FQNEAQ, per germline (reference sequence). The CDR3 consists of 15 residues. Trimming at V came to 5 bases and at J to 10 bases, leaving 14 bases not matched to a gene. CDR3: CASSPPWTGEMHQYF. The CDR3 bases are TGTGCCAGCAGCCCCCCCTGGACAGGGGAGATGCACCAGTACTTC.

The genes are TRBV3-1 and TRBJ2-1; D is ambiguous. The V end lost 0 bases, the J end lost 7 bases, and 19 bases lay between the germline ends. Germline assignment: CDR1 LGHDT and CDR2 YNNKEL (reference sequence). There are 17 residues in the CDR3. The CDR3 DNA reads as TGTGCCAGCAGCCAAGATACAACCGGGCCGGATGTAAATGAGCAGTTCTTC. It translates to CASSQDTTGPDVNEQFF.

This rearrangement joins TRBV27 to TRBJ2-7, with D possibly being TRBD1 or TRBD2 (7 bases each). The CDR3 is 16 residues long. Trimming removed 5 bases at V and 2 bases at J, with 19 bases between. Germline V gene data show CDR1 as MNHEY and CDR2 as SMNVEV (reference sequence). The CDR3 spells CASSPYPGGGPYEQYV. CDR3 bases: TGTGCCAGCAGTCCCTACCCAGGGGGGGGACCCTACGAGCAGTACGTC.

This sequence joins TRBV4-2 and TRBJ1-3; 10 bases map to TRBD1. CDR1 and CDR2 from the germline V gene are LGHNA and YNFKEQ. The V gene end was trimmed by 3 bases and the J gene end by 4 bases; junction bases not matched to a gene: 9. The CDR3 totals 17 residues. CDR3 loop: CASSQDFDRGLGNTIYF. The CDR3 DNA reads TGTGCCAGCAGCCAGGATTTTGACAGGGGGCTAGGAAACACCATATATTTT.

The CDR3 DNA reads TGTGCCAGCAGCGAAGACCCATCCTACGAGCAGTACTTC. Residues: CASSEDPSYEQYF. V usage is TRBV9 and J usage is TRBJ2-7; D call uncertain. CDR1 and CDR2 from the germline V gene are SGDLS and YYNGEE. The germline V and J ends were trimmed by 3 bases and 1 base, with 8 bases remaining between them. This CDR3 is 13 amino acids long.

The chain combines TRBV7-9 with TRBJ1-2, with unresolved D. This CDR3 is 14 amino acids long. V lost 0 bases and J lost 2, with 7 bases in between. Germline-derived CDR1 and CDR2 are SEHNR and FQNEAQ (reference sequence). In DNA, the CDR3 is TGTGCCAGCAGCTTAGCCGGGTTAAACTATGGCTACACCTTC. This encodes CASSLAGLNYGYTF.

J is TRBJ1-1 and V is TRBV12-3 or TRBV12-4; 8 bases are a match to TRBD1. V lost 10 bases and J lost 8; bases outside the gene matches: 0. The CDR3 sequence is 9 residues long. This CDR3 reads CANRGEAFF. CDR3 nucleotides: TGTGCCAACAGGGGGGAAGCTTTCTTT.

This rearrangement joins TRBV9 to TRBJ2-5, with a weak D call TRBD2 (6 bases). There are 15 residues in the CDR3. V was trimmed by 0 bases and J by 4 bases, leaving 13 bases between them. In germline, CDR1 is SGDLS, CDR2 YYNGEE. Written as DNA, the CDR3 is TGTGCCAGCAGCGTAGAGCGGGCGGACGGAGAGACCCAGTACTTC. This gives the protein CASSVERADGETQYF.

This rearrangement joins TRBV6-5 to TRBJ2-1; D may match TRBD1 or TRBD2 (5 bases each). Trimming shortened V by 5 bases and J by 5 bases, and 10 bases separated the two germline ends. The CDR3 covers 13 residues. Per the germline V gene, CDR1 is MNHEY and CDR2 is SVGAGI. The CDR3 DNA is TGTGCCAGCAGTCCGATGGGGGACAATGAGCAGTTCTTC. Translation: CASSPMGDNEQFF.

The rearrangement joins TRBV3-1 to TRBJ1-6; D ambiguous. V was clipped by 3 bases and J by 10 bases, with 13 bases between them. The CDR3 is made up of 14 amino acids. Per the germline V gene, CDR1 is LGHDT and CDR2 is YNNKEL (reference sequence). In nucleotides, the CDR3 is TGTGCCAGCAGCCAGGAATCGGACGGCTCACCCCTCCACTTT. The encoded protein is CASSQESDGSPLHF.

CDR3 DNA sequence: TGTGCCAGCAGCAGCGGGGGGGCCGATACCGGGGAGCTGTTTTTT. It is translated as CASSSGGADTGELFF. The rearrangement joins TRBV7-9 to TRBJ2-2, with TRBD2 matching over 10 bases. The germline V gene encodes CDR1 SEHNR and CDR2 FQNEAQ (reference sequence). The CDR3 extends over 15 amino acids. V was clipped by 5 bases and J by 5 bases; unmatched bases: 5.

The J gene is TRBJ2-7, the V gene TRBV18; 8 bases agree with TRBD2. The CDR3 consists of 15 residues. Germline V lookup: CDR1 KGHSH, CDR2 LQKENI. The V and J ends lost 3 bases and 3 bases, in that order; junction bases with no gene match: 7. The CDR3: CASSPSAGAIYEQYV. The CDR3 DNA reads TGTGCCAGCTCACCTTCAGCGGGGGCCATCTACGAGCAGTACGTC.

The chain carries TRBV27 and TRBJ2-2; D is unclear. The V end lost 0 bases, the J end lost 5 bases, and 7 bases lay between the germline ends. Germline V CDR1 and CDR2: MNHEY, SMNVEV (reference sequence). The CDR3 covers 14 residues. The CDR3 loop is CASSLSPRTGELFF. CDR3 coding DNA: TGTGCCAGCAGTTTATCCCCGAGGACCGGGGAGCTGTTTTTT.

The chain carries TRBV19 and TRBJ2-3, with D possibly matching TRBD2 (5 bases). This CDR3 spans 15 amino acids. The V and J ends lost 2 bases and 3 bases respectively, with 12 bases between them. Germline V gene lookup returns CDR1 LNHDA and CDR2 SQIVND (reference sequence). The CDR3 region has the DNA TGTGCCAGTAGTATATCCGGGATTAGGACAGATACGCAGTATTTT. Its protein product is CASSISGIRTDTQYF. Supplemented by reference TRBV19 and TRBJ2-3, the full variable domain reads DGGITQSPKYLFRKEGQNVTLSCEQNLNHDAMYWYRQDPGQGLRLIYYSQIVNDFQKGDIAEGYSVSREKKESFPLTVTSAQKNPTAFYLCASSISGIRTDTQYFGPGTRLTVL.

The chain couples TRBV5-1 to TRBJ1-2; D gene ambiguous. This CDR3 has 14 amino acids. Germline assignment: CDR1 SGHRS and CDR2 YFSETQ. V was cut by 0 bases and J by 2 bases, with 8 bases left in between. The DNA for the CDR3 is TGCGCCAGCAGCTTGGACGATACGAACTATGGCTACACCTTC. Encoded protein: CASSLDDTNYGYTF.